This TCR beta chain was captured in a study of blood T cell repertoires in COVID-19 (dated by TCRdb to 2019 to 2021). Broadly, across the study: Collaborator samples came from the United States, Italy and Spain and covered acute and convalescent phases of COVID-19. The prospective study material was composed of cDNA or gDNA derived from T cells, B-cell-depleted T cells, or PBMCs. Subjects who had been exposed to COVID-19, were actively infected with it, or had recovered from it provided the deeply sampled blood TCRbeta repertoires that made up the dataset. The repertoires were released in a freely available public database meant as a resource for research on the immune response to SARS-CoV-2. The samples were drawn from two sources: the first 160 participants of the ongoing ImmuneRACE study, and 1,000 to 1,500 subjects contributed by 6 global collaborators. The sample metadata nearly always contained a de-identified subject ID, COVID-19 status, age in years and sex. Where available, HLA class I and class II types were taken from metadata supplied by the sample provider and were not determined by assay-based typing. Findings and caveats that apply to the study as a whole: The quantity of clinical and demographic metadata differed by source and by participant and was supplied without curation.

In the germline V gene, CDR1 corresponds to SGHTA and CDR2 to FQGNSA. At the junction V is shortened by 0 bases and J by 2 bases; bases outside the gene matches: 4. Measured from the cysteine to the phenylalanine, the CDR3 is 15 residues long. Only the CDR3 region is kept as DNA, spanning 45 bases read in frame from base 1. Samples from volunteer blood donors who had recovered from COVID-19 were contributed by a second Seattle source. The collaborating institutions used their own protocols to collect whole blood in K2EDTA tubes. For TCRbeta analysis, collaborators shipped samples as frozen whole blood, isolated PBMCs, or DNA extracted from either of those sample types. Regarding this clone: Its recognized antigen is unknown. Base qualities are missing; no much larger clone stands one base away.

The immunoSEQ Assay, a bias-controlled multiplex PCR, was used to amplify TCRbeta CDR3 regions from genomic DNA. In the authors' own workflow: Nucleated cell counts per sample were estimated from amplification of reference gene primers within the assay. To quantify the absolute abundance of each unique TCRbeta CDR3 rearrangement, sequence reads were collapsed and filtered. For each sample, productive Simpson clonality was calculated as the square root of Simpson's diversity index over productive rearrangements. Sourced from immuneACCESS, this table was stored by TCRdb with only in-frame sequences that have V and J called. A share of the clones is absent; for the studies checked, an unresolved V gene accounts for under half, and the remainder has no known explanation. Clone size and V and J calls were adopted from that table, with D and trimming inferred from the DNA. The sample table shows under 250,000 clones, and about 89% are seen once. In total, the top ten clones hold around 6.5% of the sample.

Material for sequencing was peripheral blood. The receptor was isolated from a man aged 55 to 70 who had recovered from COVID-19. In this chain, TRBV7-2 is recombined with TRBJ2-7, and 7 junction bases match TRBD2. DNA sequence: TGTGCCAGCAGCTTAGCGGCGGGAGTGCCCTACGAGCAGTACTTC. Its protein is CASSLAAGVPYEQYF.